A single T cell receptor beta chain is shown here with its context. Its antigen remains unknown. The record originates from a study of PD-1 blockade in classical Hodgkin lymphoma. In the study overall: It was nivolumab at 3 mg/kg, given intravenously every 2 weeks, that patients received. Study findings and constraints: By C4D1 there was a significant rise in CD4+ TCR diversity but not in CD8+ TCR diversity. Complete responders entered with baseline diversity on par with newly diagnosed patients, the results showed.

In every patient, relapse followed autologous stem cell transplantation, while exposure to brentuximab vedotin differed. This table comes from immunoSEQ multiplex PCR, and its TCRdb copy is limited to in-frame clones, with some not included. The sample has about 25,000 clones; around 81% are singletons. This CDR3 comprises 13 residues. The V end was cut by 5 bases, the J end by 7 bases, with 12 bases between. Germline lookup yields CDR1 PRHDT and CDR2 FYEKMQ (reference sequence). The TCR comes from a human donor with classical Hodgkin lymphoma. The starting material was peripheral blood mononuclear cells (PBMCs), obtained before the second cycle of nivolumab. The rearrangement joins TRBV13 to TRBJ1-3, with a tentative D call TRBD1 (6 bases). The CDR3 DNA sequence: TGTGCCAGCAGCCAGGGGAGGAGGAACACCATATATTTT. Translating it yields CASSQGRRNTIYF. The full variable domain, in which reference TRBV13 and TRBJ1-3 provide the parts outside the CDR3, is AAGVIQSPRHLIKEKRETATLKCYPIPRHDTVYWYQQGPGQDPQFLISFYEKMQSDKGSIPDRFSAQQFSDYHSELNMSSLELGDSALYFCASSQGRRNTIYFGEGSWLTVV.